This T cell receptor (beta chain) comes out of a study of T cells after yellow fever vaccination. A remark on this clonotype: The target antigen is unknown.

The germline V gene encodes CDR1 SGHRS and CDR2 YFSETQ. V shed 3 bases, J shed 3 bases, and the junction held 6 bases outside the gene matches. The CDR3 loop spans 15 amino acids. TCRdb ran MiXCR on the 5' RACE reads and lists one entry per CDR3 protein. The sample contains about 220,000 distinct CDR3 sequences, roughly 3.3% of which appear only once. Study-wide results and caveats: Weaker, the secondary response peaked sooner, at day 5 versus 15.

The sequencing used CD4+ T cells sorted from PBMCs, collected 10 days after the yellow fever booster vaccination. This TCR derives from a man between 18 and 35 years old who received the YFV17D yellow fever vaccine. This chain uses TRBV5-1 with TRBJ2-5; TRBD1 aligns across 9 bases. CDR3 DNA: TGCGCCAGCAGCTCGACGGGACAGGGAGAAGAGACCCAGTACTTC. Its translation is CASSSTGQGEETQYF.